This T cell receptor (beta chain) was observed in a study of identical twins. There are 15 residues in the CDR3. The V gene's germline CDR1 is MNHEY and CDR2 SMNVEV (reference sequence). The V and J ends lost 2 bases and 4 bases, in that order; junction bases with no gene match: 5. TCRdb re-called the 5' RACE reads through MiXCR, storing one row per CDR3 protein. The sample holds 450,000 or so distinct CDR3 sequences, over 12% seen once. These data also formed part of another study, on yellow fever vaccine responses in identical twins.

The clonotype was recovered from a woman aged 18-29 years in good health. The chain combines TRBV27 with TRBJ1-5; 7 bases are a match to TRBD1. Sample: CD4+ T cells sorted from blood. This chain's CDR3 is CASSLMAQGNQPQHF. In DNA, the CDR3 is TGTGCCAGCAGTTTAATGGCACAGGGGAATCAGCCCCAGCATTTT.